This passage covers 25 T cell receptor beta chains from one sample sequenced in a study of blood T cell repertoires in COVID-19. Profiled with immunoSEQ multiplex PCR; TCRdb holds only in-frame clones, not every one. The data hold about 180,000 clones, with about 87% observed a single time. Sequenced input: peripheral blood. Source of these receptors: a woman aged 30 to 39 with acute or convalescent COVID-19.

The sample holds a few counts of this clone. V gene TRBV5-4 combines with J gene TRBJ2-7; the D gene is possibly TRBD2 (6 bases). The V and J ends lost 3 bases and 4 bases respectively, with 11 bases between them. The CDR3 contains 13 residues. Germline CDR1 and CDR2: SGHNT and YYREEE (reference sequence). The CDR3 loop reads CASSSGERYEQYF. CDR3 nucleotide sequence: TGTGCCAGCAGCTCGGGAGAACGGTACGAGCAGTACTTC.

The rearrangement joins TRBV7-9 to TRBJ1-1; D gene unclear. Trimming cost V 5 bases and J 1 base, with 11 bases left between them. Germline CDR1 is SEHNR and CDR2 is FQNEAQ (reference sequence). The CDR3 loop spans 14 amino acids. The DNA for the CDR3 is TGTGCCAGCAGCCGATATACTGCGAACACTGAAGCTTTCTTT. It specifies CASSRYTANTEAFF. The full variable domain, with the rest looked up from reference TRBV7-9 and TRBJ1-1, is DTGVSQNPRHKITKRGQNVTFRCDPISEHNRLYWYRQTLGQGPEFLTYFQNEAQLEKSRLLSDRFSAERPKGSFSTLEIQRTEQGDSAMYLCASSRYTANTEAFFGQGTRLTVV.

In nucleotides, the CDR3 is TGTGCCAGCAGCTTTTACGGGGGGCTCAATAATTCACCCCTCCACTTT. Translation: CASSFYGGLNNSPLHF. This sequence joins TRBV7-2 and TRBJ1-6, with D perhaps TRBD1 (6 bases). The germline gives CDR1 SGHTA, CDR2 FQGNSA. V was clipped by 3 bases and J by 5 bases, with 14 bases between them. The length of the CDR3 is 16 residues.

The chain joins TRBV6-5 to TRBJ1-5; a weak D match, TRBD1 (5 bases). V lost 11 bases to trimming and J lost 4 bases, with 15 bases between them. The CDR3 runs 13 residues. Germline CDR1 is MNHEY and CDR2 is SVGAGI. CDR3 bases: TGTGCCGGATCGGGGGACGGAAATCAGCCCCAGCATTTT. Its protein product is CAGSGDGNQPQHF.

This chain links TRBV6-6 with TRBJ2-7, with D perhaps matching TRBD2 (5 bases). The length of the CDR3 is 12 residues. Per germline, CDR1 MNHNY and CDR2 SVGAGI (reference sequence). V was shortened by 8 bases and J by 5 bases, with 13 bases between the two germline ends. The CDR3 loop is CASLGDSHEQYF. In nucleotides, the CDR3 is TGTGCCAGCCTCGGGGATTCACACGAGCAGTACTTC.

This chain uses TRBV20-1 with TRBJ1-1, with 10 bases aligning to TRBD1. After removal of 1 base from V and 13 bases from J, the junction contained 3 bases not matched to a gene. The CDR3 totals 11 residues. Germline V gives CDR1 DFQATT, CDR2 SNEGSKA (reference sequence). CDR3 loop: CSARAGTGDFF. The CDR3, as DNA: TGCAGTGCTAGAGCCGGGACAGGGGATTTCTTT.

Written as DNA, the CDR3 is TGCGCCAGCAGCCCAGGGGGGGAGACCCAGTACTTC. Its protein is CASSPGGETQYF. This chain joins TRBV23-1 and TRBJ2-5, with D tentatively TRBD1 (7 bases). TRBV23-1 is annotated as an ORF whose role is uncertain. CDR3 length: 12 residues. The ends were cut back, 6 bases at V and 5 bases at J, with 10 bases in the middle.

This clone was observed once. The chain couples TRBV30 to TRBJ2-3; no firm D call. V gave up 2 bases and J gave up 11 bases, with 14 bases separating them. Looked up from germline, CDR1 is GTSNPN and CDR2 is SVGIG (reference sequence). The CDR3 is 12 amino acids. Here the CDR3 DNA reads TGTGCCTGGAGTCACCGGTGGAGCGAGCAGTATTTT. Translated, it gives CAWSHRWSEQYF.

DNA for the CDR3: TGTGCCAGCAGTTACGGAGTAGGTGGAAACACCATATATTTT. Amino acids: CASSYGVGGNTIYF. The chain carries TRBV6-6 and TRBJ1-3, with D uncertain. The V end was cut by 2 bases, the J end by 3 bases, with 8 bases between. This CDR3 has 14 residues. Germline V gene lookup returns CDR1 MNHNY and CDR2 SVGAGI (reference sequence).

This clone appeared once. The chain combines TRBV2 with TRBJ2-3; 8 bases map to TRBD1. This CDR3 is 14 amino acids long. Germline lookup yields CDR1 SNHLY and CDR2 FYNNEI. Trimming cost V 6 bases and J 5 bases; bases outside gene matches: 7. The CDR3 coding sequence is TGTGCCAGCAGAAGGGACAGGATGGGAGATACGCAGTATTTT. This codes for CASRRDRMGDTQYF.

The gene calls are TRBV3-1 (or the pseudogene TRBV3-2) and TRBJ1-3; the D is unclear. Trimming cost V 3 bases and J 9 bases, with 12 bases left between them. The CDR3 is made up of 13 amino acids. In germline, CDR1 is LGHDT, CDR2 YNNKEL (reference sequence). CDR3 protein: CASSHRGFGTIYF. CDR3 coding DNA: TGTGCCAGCAGCCACCGGGGATTCGGCACCATATATTTT.

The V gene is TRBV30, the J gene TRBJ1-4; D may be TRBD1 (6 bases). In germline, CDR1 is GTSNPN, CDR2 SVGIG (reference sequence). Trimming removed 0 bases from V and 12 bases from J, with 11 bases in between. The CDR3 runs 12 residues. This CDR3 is CAWSVGGIQLFF. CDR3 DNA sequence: TGTGCCTGGAGTGTAGGGGGAATACAACTGTTTTTT.

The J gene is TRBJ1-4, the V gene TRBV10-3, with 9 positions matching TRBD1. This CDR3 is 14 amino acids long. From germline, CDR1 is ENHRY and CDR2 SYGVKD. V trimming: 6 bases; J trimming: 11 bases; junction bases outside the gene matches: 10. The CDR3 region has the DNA TGTGCCATCAGCCCCGGGACAGGGAGGGAGAAACTGTTTTTT. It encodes CAISPGTGREKLFF.

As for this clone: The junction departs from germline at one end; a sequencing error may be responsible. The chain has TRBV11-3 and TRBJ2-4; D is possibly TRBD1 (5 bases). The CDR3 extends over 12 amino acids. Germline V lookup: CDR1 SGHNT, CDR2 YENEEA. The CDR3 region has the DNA TGTGCCAGCAGCCAAGAATCAGGGATTGAGTCCTTC. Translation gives CASSQESGIESF.

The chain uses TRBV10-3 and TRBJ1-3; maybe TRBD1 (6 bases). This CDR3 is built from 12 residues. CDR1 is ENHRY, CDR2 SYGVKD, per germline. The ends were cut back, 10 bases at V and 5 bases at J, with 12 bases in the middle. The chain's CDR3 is CASGGPRNTIYF. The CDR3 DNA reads TGTGCCAGCGGGGGCCCAAGAAACACCATATATTTT.

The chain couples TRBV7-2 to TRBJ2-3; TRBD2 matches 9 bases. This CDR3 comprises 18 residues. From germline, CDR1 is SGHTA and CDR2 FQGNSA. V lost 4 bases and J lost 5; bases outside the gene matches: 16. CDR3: CASSSRGSSGTYRDTQYF. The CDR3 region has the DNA TGTGCCAGCAGCTCAAGGGGGTCTAGCGGGACCTACCGAGATACGCAGTATTTT.

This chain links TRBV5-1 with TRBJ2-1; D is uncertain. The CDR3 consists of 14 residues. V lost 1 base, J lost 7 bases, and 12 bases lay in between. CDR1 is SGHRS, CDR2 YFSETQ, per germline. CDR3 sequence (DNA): TGCGCCAGCAGCTTGTTGGCACCCTGGAATGAGCAGTTCTTC. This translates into CASSLLAPWNEQFF.

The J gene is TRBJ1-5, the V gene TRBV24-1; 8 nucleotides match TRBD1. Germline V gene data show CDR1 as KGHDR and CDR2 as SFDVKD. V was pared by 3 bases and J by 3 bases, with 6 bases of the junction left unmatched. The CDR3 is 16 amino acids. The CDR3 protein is CATSDRGTGHNQPQHF. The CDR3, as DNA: TGTGCCACCAGTGATAGAGGGACAGGTCACAATCAGCCCCAGCATTTT.

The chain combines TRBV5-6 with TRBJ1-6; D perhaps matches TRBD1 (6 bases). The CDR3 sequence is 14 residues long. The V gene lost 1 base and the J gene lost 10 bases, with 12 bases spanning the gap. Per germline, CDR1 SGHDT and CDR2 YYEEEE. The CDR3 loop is CASSLTGIGSPLHF. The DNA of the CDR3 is TGTGCCAGCAGCTTGACAGGGATCGGGTCACCCCTCCACTTT.

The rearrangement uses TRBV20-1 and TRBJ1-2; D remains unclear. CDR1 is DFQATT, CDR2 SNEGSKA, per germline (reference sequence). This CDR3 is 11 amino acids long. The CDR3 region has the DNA TGCAGGGGAGGACTCGGGTATGGCTACACCTTC. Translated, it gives CRGGLGYGYTF.

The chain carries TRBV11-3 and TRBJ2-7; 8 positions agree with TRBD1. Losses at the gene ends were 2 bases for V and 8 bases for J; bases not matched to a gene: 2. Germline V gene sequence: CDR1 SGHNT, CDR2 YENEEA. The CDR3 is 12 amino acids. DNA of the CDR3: TGTGCCAGCAGCTTACGGACAGGGAAGCAGTACTTC. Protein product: CASSLRTGKQYF. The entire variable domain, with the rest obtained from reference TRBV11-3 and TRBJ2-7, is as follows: EAGVVQSPRYKIIEKKQPVAFWCNPISGHNTLYWYLQNLGQGPELLIRYENEEAVDDSQLPKDRFSAERLKGVDSTLKIQPAELGDSAVYLCASSLRTGKQYFGPGTRLTVT.

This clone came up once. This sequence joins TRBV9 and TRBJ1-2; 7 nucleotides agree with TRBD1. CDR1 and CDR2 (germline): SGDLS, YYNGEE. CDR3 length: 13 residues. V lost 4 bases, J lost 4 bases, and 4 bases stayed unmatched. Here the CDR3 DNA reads TGTGCCAGCAGCCGGGACAGCTCCTATGGCTACACCTTC. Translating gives CASSRDSSYGYTF.

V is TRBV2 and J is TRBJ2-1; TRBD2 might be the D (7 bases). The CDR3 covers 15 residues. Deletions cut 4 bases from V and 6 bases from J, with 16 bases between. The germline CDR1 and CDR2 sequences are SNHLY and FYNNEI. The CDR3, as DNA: TGTGCCAGCAGTGTGGAGGGGGGGTTGCCCAATGAGCAGTTCTTC. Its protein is CASSVEGGLPNEQFF. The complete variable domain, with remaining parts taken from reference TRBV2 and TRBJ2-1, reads EPEVTQTPSHQVTQMGQEVILRCVPISNHLYFYWYRQILGQKVEFLVSFYNNEISEKSEIFDDQFSVERPDGSNFTLKIRSTKLEDSAMYFCASSVEGGLPNEQFFGPGTRLTVL.

The CDR3, as DNA: TGTGCCAAGCAGGGCGAGCAGTACTTC. It encodes CAKQGEQYF. The J gene is TRBJ2-7, the V gene TRBV11-2; possibly TRBD1 for D (5 bases). With 10 bases removed from V and 6 bases from J, the gap between germline ends came to 7 bases. CDR3 length: 9 residues. The germline V gene encodes CDR1 SGHAT and CDR2 FQNNGV.

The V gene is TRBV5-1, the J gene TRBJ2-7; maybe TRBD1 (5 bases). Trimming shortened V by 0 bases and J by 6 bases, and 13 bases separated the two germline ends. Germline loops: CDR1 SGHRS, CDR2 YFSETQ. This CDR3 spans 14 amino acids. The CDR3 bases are TGCGCCAGCAGCTTGGGTCAGGGCTGGGGCGAGCAGTACTTC. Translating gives CASSLGQGWGEQYF.